A single sample is the source of the 29 T cell receptor beta chains below, sequenced in a study of blood T cells in healthy people across ages. Primed by a sample-barcoded 5' primer and a J-beta primer mix, a second PCR proceeded for roughly 6 to 12 cycles. In TCRdb, the 5' RACE reads were re-called with MiXCR into one record per CDR3 protein. The repertoire includes 600,000 to 850,000 distinct CDR3 sequences, roughly 25% of them detected once, and under 9.5% sits in the top ten. These data also formed part of another study, on T cells of mothers and their children.

Input material: blood. All receptors derive from a boy aged 5 to 17 in good health.

This clonotype was counted between two and nine times. This chain joins TRBV10-3 and TRBJ1-6, with D tentatively TRBD1 (6 bases). CDR1 is ENHRY, CDR2 SYGVKD, per germline. Trimming left V 7 bases short and J 13 bases short, with 17 bases between. The CDR3 contains 13 residues. The CDR3 spells CAITGQPPGPLHF. The CDR3 coding sequence is TGTGCCATCACCGGACAGCCACCGGGGCCCCTCCACTTT.

This clonotype was detected many times. The chain combines TRBV5-6 with TRBJ1-1; D gene uncertain. CDR3 length equals 12 residues. V lost 0 bases to trimming and J lost 7 bases, with 7 bases between them. Germline CDR1 SGHDT, CDR2 YYEEEE. The CDR3, as DNA: TGTGCCAGCAGCTTGGGAGTTATTGAAGCTTTCTTT. Its protein is CASSLGVIEAFF. Drawing the rest from reference TRBV5-6 and TRBJ1-1, the complete variable domain is DAGVTQSPTHLIKTRGQQVTLRCSPKSGHDTVSWYQQALGQGPQFIFQYYEEEERQRGNFPDRFSGHQFPNYSSELNVNALLLGDSALYLCASSLGVIEAFFGQGTRLTVV.

This clonotype was observed a handful of times. V usage is TRBV6-4 and J usage is TRBJ1-5, with D perhaps TRBD1 (5 bases). Trimming took off 5 bases at V and 1 base at J, with 12 bases between the two ends. Germline loops: CDR1 MRHNA, CDR2 SNTAGT. There are 15 residues in the CDR3. The CDR3 bases are TGTGCCAGCAGTTCAGGGACGGAGAGCAATCAGCCCCAGCATTTT. This gives the protein CASSSGTESNQPQHF.

The chain couples TRBV25-1 to TRBJ2-5; D is ambiguous. The J call may be faulty, since TRBJ2-1 better matches the DNA end. CDR3 length: 12 residues. Germline CDR1 is MGHDK and CDR2 is SYGVNS. The chain's CDR3 is CASSEWGIEQFF. Written as DNA, the CDR3 is TGTGCCAGCAGTGAATGGGGAATTGAGCAGTTCTTC.

In DNA, the CDR3 is TGCGCCAGCAGCATTCAGGGACAGGGTAACACTGAAGCTTTCTTT. Translating gives CASSIQGQGNTEAFF. The chain uses TRBV5-1 and TRBJ1-1, with TRBD1 matching 9 bases. V was pared by 4 bases and J by 2 bases, with 6 bases of the junction left unmatched. Germline CDR1 SGHRS, CDR2 YFSETQ. This CDR3 has 15 amino acids.

This clonotype has just a few counts. The rearrangement joins TRBV7-9 to TRBJ2-7, with TRBD1 matching 11 bases. The V gene end was trimmed by 5 bases and the J gene end by 6 bases; junction bases not matched to a gene: 12. The CDR3 length is 16 residues. In germline, CDR1 is SEHNR, CDR2 FQNEAQ (reference sequence). The CDR3 DNA reads TGTGCCAGCAGCCCCGCCTACGGGACAGGGGGATTCGAGCAGTACTTC. Protein product: CASSPAYGTGGFEQYF. Using reference TRBV7-9 and TRBJ2-7 for the parts outside the CDR3, the full variable domain is DTGVSQNPRHKITKRGQNVTFRCDPISEHNRLYWYRQTLGQGPEFLTYFQNEAQLEKSRLLSDRFSAERPKGSFSTLEIQRTEQGDSAMYLCASSPAYGTGGFEQYFGPGTRLTVT.

The V call is TRBV4-3, the J call TRBJ2-3; 9 positions agree with TRBD2. From germline, CDR1 is LGHNA and CDR2 YSLEER. The CDR3 consists of 18 residues. The trim removed 2 bases at V and 2 bases at J, leaving 11 bases unmatched. CDR3 nucleotides: TGCGCCAGCAGCCAACCACCTTGGGTAGCGGGGGCCACAGATACGCAGTATTTT. Translated: CASSQPPWVAGATDTQYF.

CDR3 nucleotides: TGCAGCGTTGAAGTGATCCAAAGGGGACTCTACGAGCAGTACTTC. This sequence encodes CSVEVIQRGLYEQYF. V gene TRBV29-1 combines with J gene TRBJ2-7; tentative D call: TRBD2 (6 bases). V was cut by 1 base and J by 3 bases, with 16 bases left in between. This CDR3 has 15 residues. Germline V gene data show CDR1 as SQVTM and CDR2 as ANQGSEA.

This clonotype turned up a few times. This chain uses TRBV25-1 with TRBJ1-1; 7 positions agree with TRBD1. Losses at the gene ends were 4 bases for V and 7 bases for J; bases not matched to a gene: 9. CDR3 length: 14 residues. The germline V gene encodes CDR1 MGHDK and CDR2 SYGVNS. DNA for the CDR3: TGTGCCAGCAGTGCGGACAGGTCCGTTTTTGAAGCTTTCTTT. Protein product: CASSADRSVFEAFF.

The V call is TRBV20-1, the J call TRBJ2-1; 11 bases fit TRBD2. CDR1 DFQATT and CDR2 SNEGSKA come from the germline V gene (reference sequence). The CDR3 totals 14 residues. Unmatched junction bases numbered 8, after V lost 6 bases and J lost 7 bases. The CDR3 bases are TGCAGTGCAGCTGGGGGACTAGCGGATAATGAGCAGTTCTTC. This sequence encodes CSAAGGLADNEQFF.

This clonotype was counted a few times. V and J are TRBV10-2 and TRBJ1-2; D is possibly TRBD1 (6 bases). This CDR3 region has 13 residues. CDR1 is WSHSY and CDR2 is SAAADI in the germline V gene. V gave up 6 bases and J gave up 4 bases, with 12 bases separating them. As DNA, the CDR3 is TGCGCCAGCAGGGCGACAGGATTCTATGGCTACACCTTC. Amino acid sequence: CASRATGFYGYTF.

The chain uses TRBV7-9 and TRBJ2-3, with D unresolved. Trimming cost V 1 base and J 3 bases, with 11 bases left between them. CDR1 SEHNR and CDR2 FQNEAQ come from the germline V gene (reference sequence). This CDR3 is 15 amino acids long. The CDR3: CASSLVWEKTDTQYF. The CDR3 region has the DNA TGTGCCAGCAGCTTAGTGTGGGAAAAAACAGATACGCAGTATTTT.

V is TRBV7-3 and J is TRBJ1-2; perhaps TRBD1 as D (6 bases). The CDR3 runs 15 residues. Trimming took 5 bases from V and 4 from J, leaving 17 bases between them. Looked up from germline, CDR1 is SGHTA and CDR2 is FQGTGA. DNA for the CDR3: TGTGCCAGCAGCCCCATCCACGCGGGGGCCTATGGCTACACCTTC. Translated: CASSPIHAGAYGYTF.

The count of this clonotype is one. V is TRBV2 and J is TRBJ2-1; 8 nucleotides align to TRBD2. CDR1 and CDR2 from the germline V gene are SNHLY and FYNNEI. Trimming took 4 bases from V and 0 from J; bases not matched to a gene: 5. The CDR3 consists of 16 residues. CDR3 in amino acids: CASSGERGSSYNEQFF. The CDR3 nucleotides are TGTGCCAGCAGTGGCGAGCGGGGGAGCTCCTACAATGAGCAGTTCTTC.

The gene calls are TRBV5-1 and TRBJ2-5, with a possible D match to TRBD1 (5 bases). The V end lost 2 bases, the J end lost 3 bases, and 14 bases lay between the germline ends. Germline-derived CDR1 and CDR2 are SGHRS and YFSETQ. This CDR3 is built from 15 residues. CDR3: CASSFGQGDEETQYF. The CDR3 DNA reads TGCGCCAGCAGCTTTGGGCAGGGTGATGAAGAGACCCAGTACTTC.

The chain uses TRBV29-1 and TRBJ2-2; 7 bases line up with TRBD2. V dropped 7 bases and J dropped 5; count of bases not matched to a gene: 4. Germline-derived CDR1 and CDR2 are SQVTM and ANQGSEA. The CDR3 is 12 amino acids. Here the CDR3 reads CSGLAVTGELFF. The CDR3 nucleotides read TGCAGCGGGCTAGCGGTTACCGGGGAGCTGTTTTTT.

The chain carries TRBV12-3 or TRBV12-4 and TRBJ2-5; TRBD2 matches at 7 bases. The J call may be mistaken, given a closer DNA end match to TRBJ2-7. This CDR3 region has 15 residues. Written as DNA, the CDR3 is TGTGCCAGCAGTTTGGGGGGGAGGGGAGGCTACGAGCAGTACTTC. It yields the protein CASSLGGRGGYEQYF.

The J gene is TRBJ2-5, the V gene TRBV5-1, with 11 bases aligning to TRBD1. CDR1 and CDR2 from the germline V gene are SGHRS and YFSETQ. The V segment lost 0 bases and the J segment 7 bases; nucleotides outside the gene matches: 2. CDR3 size: 14 residues. The CDR3 DNA is TGCGCCAGCAGCTTGGCCGGACAGGGGGCGACCCAGTACTTC. Its protein is CASSLAGQGATQYF.

V gene TRBV12-3 or TRBV12-4 combines with J gene TRBJ2-1; 11 nucleotides match TRBD2. The CDR3 covers 18 residues. V dropped 7 bases and J dropped 5; count of bases not matched to a gene: 16. CDR3 loop: CASTFLGPGLAANNEQFF. For the CDR3, the DNA is TGTGCCAGCACCTTTCTCGGTCCGGGACTAGCGGCGAACAATGAGCAGTTCTTC.

The J gene is TRBJ1-1, the V gene TRBV7-2; perhaps TRBD1 as D (6 bases). The V end was cut by 7 bases, the J end by 5 bases, with 17 bases between. Germline lookup yields CDR1 SGHTA and CDR2 FQGNSA. This CDR3 contains 14 residues. The CDR3, as DNA: TGTGCCAGCAATACCAGGGGCGGGTATACTGAAGCTTTCTTT. The encoded protein is CASNTRGGYTEAFF.

This chain connects TRBV5-1 to TRBJ1-2; 7 bases agree with TRBD1. Germline lookup yields CDR1 SGHRS and CDR2 YFSETQ. The CDR3 contains 11 residues. The V and J ends lost 4 bases and 8 bases, in that order; junction bases with no gene match: 2. In nucleotides, the CDR3 is TGCGCCAGCAGCGACAGGGACGGCTACACCTTC. Translation gives CASSDRDGYTF.

The chain joins TRBV2 to TRBJ2-3; the match to TRBD1 covers 9 bases. Per the germline V gene, CDR1 is SNHLY and CDR2 is FYNNEI. J lost 6 bases, V lost 10 bases, and 11 bases had no gene match. This CDR3 has 14 residues. The CDR3 region is CATNPGQGVDTQYF. CDR3 coding DNA: TGTGCCACTAACCCGGGACAGGGTGTCGATACGCAGTATTTT.

This clonotype has only a few counts. This chain connects TRBV20-1 to TRBJ2-1, with unresolved D. Deletions cut 1 base from V and 0 bases from J, with 4 bases between. CDR3 length equals 13 residues. From germline, CDR1 is DFQATT and CDR2 SNEGSKA (reference sequence). The CDR3 loop is CSARVGSYNEQFF. The CDR3 DNA reads as TGCAGTGCTAGAGTCGGCTCCTACAATGAGCAGTTCTTC.

This chain uses TRBV19 with TRBJ2-5; D is ambiguous. The end of the DNA aligns better with TRBJ2-7, so the J call may be wrong. The CDR3 has 13 amino acids. In germline, CDR1 is LNHDA, CDR2 SQIVND (reference sequence). CDR3 amino acids: CASSSSLHYEQYF. Written as DNA, the CDR3 is TGTGCCAGTAGTTCCTCATTGCACTACGAGCAGTACTTC.

The V and J genes are TRBV11-2 and TRBJ2-7; D remains ambiguous. Germline CDR1 is SGHAT and CDR2 is FQNNGV. V lost 1 base to trimming and J lost 1 base, with 8 bases between them. This CDR3 has 14 residues. The DNA of the CDR3 is TGTGCCAGCAGCTTAGTGCACATGTCCTACGAGCAGTACTTC. Translating gives CASSLVHMSYEQYF.

The genes are TRBV3-1 and TRBJ2-5; TRBD2 matches 10 bases. Germline lookup yields CDR1 LGHDT and CDR2 YNNKEL (reference sequence). V lost 2 bases and J lost 0; bases outside the gene matches: 6. The CDR3 loop spans 17 amino acids. The CDR3 sequence is CASSQWLAGEDQETQYF. CDR3 sequence (DNA): TGTGCCAGCAGCCAATGGCTAGCGGGGGAAGACCAAGAGACCCAGTACTTC.

The chain employs TRBV20-1 and TRBJ2-7, with TRBD1 identical over 10 bases. Germline V lookup: CDR1 DFQATT, CDR2 SNEGSKA (reference sequence). This CDR3 has 14 amino acids. The ends lost 2 bases at V and 4 bases at J; junction bases unmatched: 5. The CDR3 DNA reads as TGCAGTGCTAGAACACGGACAGGGGGATACGAGCAGTACTTC. This translates into CSARTRTGGYEQYF.

The chain couples TRBV7-6 to TRBJ2-7, with 9 nucleotides matching TRBD2. J lost 2 bases, V lost 5 bases, and 10 bases had no gene match. The CDR3 covers 16 residues. From germline, CDR1 is SGHVS and CDR2 FNYEAQ. CDR3 DNA sequence: TGTGCCAGCAGCCCACAGAGCGGGGGGATCACCTACGAGCAGTACTTC. This sequence encodes CASSPQSGGITYEQYF.

This clonotype has just a few counts. The chain uses TRBV9 and TRBJ2-5; 10 bases align to TRBD1. The DNA matches TRBJ2-7 better at its end, which makes the J call doubtful. The CDR3 totals 16 residues. Germline V gene data show CDR1 as SGDLS and CDR2 as YYNGEE. CDR3 in DNA: TGTGCCAGCAGCGGGGTCACGACAGGGGGCGTGGACGAGCAGTACTTC. Translation: CASSGVTTGGVDEQYF.